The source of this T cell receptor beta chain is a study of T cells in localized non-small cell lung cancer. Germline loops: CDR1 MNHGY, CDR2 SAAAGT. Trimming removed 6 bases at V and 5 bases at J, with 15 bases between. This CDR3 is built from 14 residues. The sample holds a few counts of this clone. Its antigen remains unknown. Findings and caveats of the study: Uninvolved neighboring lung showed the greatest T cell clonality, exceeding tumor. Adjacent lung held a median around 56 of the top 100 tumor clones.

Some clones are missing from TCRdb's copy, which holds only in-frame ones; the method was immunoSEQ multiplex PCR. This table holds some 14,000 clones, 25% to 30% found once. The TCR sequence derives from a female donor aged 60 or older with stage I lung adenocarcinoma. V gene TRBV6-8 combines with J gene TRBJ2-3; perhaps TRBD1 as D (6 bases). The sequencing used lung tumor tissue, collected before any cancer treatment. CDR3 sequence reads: CASRDSSTGDTQYF. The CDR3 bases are TGTGCCAGCAGGGACAGCTCGACTGGAGATACGCAGTATTTT.